The rows below give T cell receptor beta chains drawn from one sample of a study of long-term antiretroviral therapy in people with HIV. Measured with immunoSEQ multiplex PCR; TCRdb has only the in-frame clones, and not every one. The sample yields over 25,000 clones, 95% to 98% seen once. Specimen: unsorted PBMCs, collected 7.6 years after starting antiretroviral therapy. The receptors shown here come from a man aged 30 to 39 with HIV. CDR3s include the opening cysteine and the closing phenylalanine or tryptophan. A D gene is named only where the DNA matches it firmly. Only some rows state a clone size, as once, few, many or a class for expanded clones.

clone_size	v_call	j_call	d_call	cdr3_nt	cdr3_aa
.	TRBV4-2	TRBJ1-5	TRBD1	TGTGCCAGCAGCCAAAGCGACAGGGATAGCAATCAGCCCCAGCATTTT	CASSQSDRDSNQPQHF
.	TRBV19	TRBJ1-1	.	TGTGCCAGTAGTATGCTACGAGTAACAAAGAGAACTGAAGCTTTCTTT	CASSMLRVTKRTEAFF
.	TRBV6-5	TRBJ2-7	.	TGTGCCAGCGGCGGGACTGCTACCGAGCAGTACTTC	CASGGTATEQYF
.	TRBV9	TRBJ2-7	.	TGTGCCAGCAGCGTAGGGGTAGCCCCCTACGAGCAGTACTTC	CASSVGVAPYEQYF
.	TRBV11-2	TRBJ2-7	.	TGTGCCAGCAGCTTCTCCCGAGACTACGAGCAGTACTTC	CASSFSRDYEQYF
.	TRBV29-1	TRBJ1-1	TRBD1	TGCAGCGGAAGACAGGGTTCATCGGTCACTGAAGCTTTCTTT	CSGRQGSSVTEAFF
.	TRBV18	TRBJ2-3	.	TGTGCCAGCTCACCAGGGGATACGCAGTATTTT	CASSPGDTQYF
once	TRBV19	TRBJ2-1	TRBD2	TGTGCCAGTAGTATAGGACTAGCGGGGTTCAATGAGCAGTTCTTC	CASSIGLAGFNEQFF
.	TRBV7-9	TRBJ1-4	TRBD1	TGTGCCAGCAGCTCGGGATACAGGGGGCAAGGGGAAAAACTGTTTTTT	CASSSGYRGQGEKLFF
.	TRBV6-6	TRBJ2-7	.	TGTGCCAGCACCCACAGATACGAGCAGTACTTC	CASTHRYEQYF
.	TRBV11-2	TRBJ1-4	.	TGTGCCAGCAGCTTAGCAGGGGTTGCAACTAATGAAAAACTGTTTTTT	CASSLAGVATNEKLFF
.	TRBV2	TRBJ2-3	TRBD1	TGTGCCAGCAGTGGAGACAGGGACGGCAGGAATACGCAGTATTTT	CASSGDRDGRNTQYF
.	TRBV6-5	TRBJ2-7	TRBD2	TGTGCCAGCGGGGGACTAGTCTACGAGCAGTACTTC	CASGGLVYEQYF
.	TRBV7-6	TRBJ1-5	TRBD1	TGTGCCAGCAGCCCCCCGGGACAGGGAGGCAATCAGCCCCAGCATTTT	CASSPPGQGGNQPQHF
.	TRBV19	TRBJ1-2	.	TGTGCCAGTAGTATTTTTGGGCCCGGCAACTATGGCTACACCTTC	CASSIFGPGNYGYTF
.	TRBV11-1	TRBJ2-1	.	TGTGCCAGCAGCCCCCGCAAGAACAGCATCAATGAGCAGTTCTTC	CASSPRKNSINEQFF
.	TRBV6-1	TRBJ2-3	TRBD2	TGTGCCAGCAGTGAAGGGGGACTACTGAAGGGGACGCAGTATTTT	CASSEGGLLKGTQYF
.	TRBV2	TRBJ1-2	.	TGTGCCAGCAGTGATCAAGCGGGCAGCAACTATGGCTACACCTTC	CASSDQAGSNYGYTF
.	TRBV6-1	TRBJ2-7	.	TGTGCCAGCAGTGATTCCCGATACGAGCAGTACTTC	CASSDSRYEQYF
.	TRBV5-4	TRBJ2-7	TRBD2	TGTGCCAGCAGCCCCGGGGGGGGGCGCTCCTACGAGCAGTACTTC	CASSPGGGRSYEQYF
.	TRBV5-1	TRBJ2-3	.	TGCGCCAGCAGCTTGGGGGTAATCACAGATACGCAGTATTTT	CASSLGVITDTQYF
.	TRBV9	TRBJ1-1	.	TGTGCCAGCAGCTTGGGACCGCGGGCATTTGAAGCTTTCTTT	CASSLGPRAFEAFF
once	TRBV4-3	TRBJ2-1	.	TGCGCCAGCAGCCAAGATATCGGGGGCTCCTCCTACAATGAGCAGTTCTTC	CASSQDIGGSSYNEQFF
.	TRBV4-2	TRBJ2-6	.	TGTGCCAGCAGCAAGACAGCCTCTGGGGCCAACGTCCTGACTTTC	CASSKTASGANVLTF
.	TRBV7-3	TRBJ2-5	.	TGTGCCAGCAGCCCCTCAAGATCCCAAGAGACCCAGTACTTC	CASSPSRSQETQYF
once	TRBV12-5	TRBJ1-3	TRBD1	TGTGCTAGTGGCCCCGGGACAGGGGAAGGAAACACCATATATTTT	CASGPGTGEGNTIYF
.	TRBV29-1	TRBJ2-7	TRBD2	TGCAGCGTTGGGGAGGGTTACGAGCAGTACTTC	CSVGEGYEQYF
.	TRBV4-1	TRBJ1-2	.	TGCGCCAGCAGTTGGGATACGGACTATGGCTACACCTTC	CASSWDTDYGYTF
.	TRBV6-5	TRBJ1-6	.	TGTGCCAGCAGTAACCAGGGACTGGATAATTCACCCCTCCACTTT	CASSNQGLDNSPLHF
.	TRBV25-1	TRBJ1-6	.	TGTGCCAGCAGGGTTGTCAATTCACCCCTCCACTTT	CASRVVNSPLHF
.	TRBV11-1	TRBJ2-7	.	TGTGCCAGCAGCCAAGAGATAGACGGAACCTACGAGCAGTACTTC	CASSQEIDGTYEQYF
.	TRBV7-2	TRBJ2-1	.	TGTGCCAGCAGCTTGGGTAATGAGCAGTTCTTC	CASSLGNEQFF
.	TRBV9	TRBJ2-1	.	TGTGCCAGCAGCGTAGAGGGCAATGAGCAGTTCTTC	CASSVEGNEQFF
.	TRBV15	TRBJ2-1	.	TGTGCCACCAGCAGATCAGGACAGTACAATGAGCAGTTCTTC	CATSRSGQYNEQFF
.	TRBV29-1	TRBJ2-1	.	TGCAGCGTTGATTTAGGGGAGGCCCTTTATGAGCAGTTCTTC	CSVDLGEALYEQFF
.	TRBV5-6	TRBJ2-5	.	TGTGCCAGCAGCTTGGATCAAGAGACCCAGTACTTC	CASSLDQETQYF
.	TRBV5-1	TRBJ1-1	.	TGCGCCAGCAGCTTGGTCGCTATCGGGAACACTGAAGCTTTCTTT	CASSLVAIGNTEAFF
.	TRBV4-1	TRBJ1-1	.	TGCGCCAGCAGCCCAGACTTCGGGGCCGCTGAAGCTTTCTTT	CASSPDFGAAEAFF
.	TRBV2	TRBJ2-7	.	TGTGCCAGCAGGCCGTGGGGCTACGAGCAGTACTTC	CASRPWGYEQYF
once	TRBV2	TRBJ2-5	TRBD2	TGTGCCAGCAGTGAAGCTAGCGGGAGATGGACCCAGTACTTC	CASSEASGRWTQYF
.	TRBV6-6	TRBJ1-4	.	TGTGCCAGCAGTTACAGGAATAATGAAAAACTGTTTTTT	CASSYRNNEKLFF
.	TRBV6-1	TRBJ1-1	.	TGTGCCAGCAGTTCAACCGAGAACACTGAAGCTTTCTTT	CASSSTENTEAFF
once	TRBV7-9	TRBJ2-7	.	TGTGCCAGCAGCTTAGCGATTTACGAGCAGTACTTC	CASSLAIYEQYF
.	TRBV4-3	TRBJ2-5	TRBD2	TGCGCCAGCAGCCGAGAACCGGGACTAAGCCAAGAGACCCAGTACTTC	CASSREPGLSQETQYF
.	TRBV11-2	TRBJ1-1	.	TGTGCCAGCAGCCCTCCCCCTACACGGGGGGGCCCTTCGAATGAAGCTTTCTTT	CASSPPPTRGGPSNEAFF
.	TRBV9	TRBJ2-1	.	TGTGCCACCGCCCGGGCAGGATCCAATGAGCAGTTCTTC	CATARAGSNEQFF
.	TRBV11-3	TRBJ2-1	.	TGTGCCAGCAGCCCGGATTCGGAATTCTACAATGAGCAGTTCTTC	CASSPDSEFYNEQFF